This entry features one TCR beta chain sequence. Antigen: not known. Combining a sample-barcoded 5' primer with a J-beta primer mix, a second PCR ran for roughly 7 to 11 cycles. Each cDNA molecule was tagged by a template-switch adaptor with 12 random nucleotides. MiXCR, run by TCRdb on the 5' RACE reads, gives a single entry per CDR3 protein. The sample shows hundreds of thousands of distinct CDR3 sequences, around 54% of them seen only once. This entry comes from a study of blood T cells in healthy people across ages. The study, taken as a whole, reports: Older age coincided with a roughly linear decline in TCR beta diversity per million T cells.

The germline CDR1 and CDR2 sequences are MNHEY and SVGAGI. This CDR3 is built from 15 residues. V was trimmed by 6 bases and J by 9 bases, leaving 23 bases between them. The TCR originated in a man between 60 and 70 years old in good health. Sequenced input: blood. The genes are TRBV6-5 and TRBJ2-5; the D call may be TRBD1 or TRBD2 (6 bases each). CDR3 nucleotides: TGTGCCAGCAGGTCCCGACTTGACCCTAGGGGGGCCCAGTACTTC. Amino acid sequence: CASRSRLDPRGAQYF.